A selection of T cell receptor beta chains follows, all from one sample in a study of cytomegalovirus exposure and HLA in healthy donors. This table comes from immunoSEQ multiplex PCR, and its TCRdb copy is limited to in-frame clones, with some not included. The sample records some 140,000 clones, 70% to 80% being singletons. Sequencing was performed on PBMCs. Every receptor here comes from a man between 25 and 39 years old in good health and CMV-seropositive. Both conserved end residues are part of each CDR3. D genes are given only for firm matches. Only part of the rows carry a size: once, few, many, or a class if the clone is expanded.

J gene | D gene | clone size | V gene | CDR3 DNA | CDR3 protein
TRBJ1-6 | TRBD1 | NA | TRBV2 | TGTGCCAGCAGTGCCCCCAGGGGGCGAAATTCACCCCTCCACTTT | CASSAPRGRNSPLHF
TRBJ1-2 | NA | few | TRBV11-1 | TGTGCCAGCAGCTTAGAGGGGGATGGCTACACCTTC | CASSLEGDGYTF
TRBJ1-1 | NA | NA | TRBV27 | TGTGCCAGCAGTGGGCGGGCCCTAGCCGACACTGAAGCTTTCTTT | CASSGRALADTEAFF
TRBJ1-1 | NA | NA | TRBV7-9 | TGTGCCAGCAGCTTGTCCGGGAACACTGAAGCTTTCTTT | CASSLSGNTEAFF
TRBJ1-1 | NA | NA | TRBV9 | TGTGCCAGCAGCGCCACCAGAACGGCGGGGAACACTGAAGCTTTCTTT | CASSATRTAGNTEAFF
TRBJ2-1 | TRBD2 | NA | TRBV30 | TGTGCCTGGAGCCTCAGCGGGAGTTACAATGAGCAGTTCTTC | CAWSLSGSYNEQFF
TRBJ1-1 | TRBD1 | NA | TRBV19 | TGTGCCAGGCCCACAGGGGGCTGTACTGAAGCTTTCTTT | CARPTGGCTEAFF
TRBJ2-3 | TRBD2 | NA | TRBV10-1 | TGCGCCAGCAGTGCCGGGACTAGGTCAGATACGCAGTATTTT | CASSAGTRSDTQYF
TRBJ1-2 | NA | once | TRBV6-5 | TGTGCCAGCTTTATCCCAGGGAGGGGTAACTATGGCTACACCTTC | CASFIPGRGNYGYTF
TRBJ1-1 | NA | few | TRBV27 | TGTGCCAGCAGCCCTGGACTGACGAACACTGAAGCTTTCTTT | CASSPGLTNTEAFF
TRBJ2-1 | NA | NA | TRBV9 | TGTGCCAGCAGCGTAGAGGAGCGAGGGGGGGAGTTCTTC | CASSVEERGGEFF